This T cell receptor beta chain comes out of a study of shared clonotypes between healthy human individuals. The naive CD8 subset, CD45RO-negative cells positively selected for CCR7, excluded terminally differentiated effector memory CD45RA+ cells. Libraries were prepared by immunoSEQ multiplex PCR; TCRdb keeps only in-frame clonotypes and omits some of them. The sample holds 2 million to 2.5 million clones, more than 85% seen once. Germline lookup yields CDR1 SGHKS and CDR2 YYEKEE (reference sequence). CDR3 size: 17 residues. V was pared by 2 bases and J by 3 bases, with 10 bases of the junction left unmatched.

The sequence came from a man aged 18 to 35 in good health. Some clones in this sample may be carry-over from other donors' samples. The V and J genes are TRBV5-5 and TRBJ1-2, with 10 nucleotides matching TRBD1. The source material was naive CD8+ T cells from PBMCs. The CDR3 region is CASSFDSSDRGDYGYTF. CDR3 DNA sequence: TGTGCCAGCAGCTTCGACTCTTCGGACAGGGGGGACTATGGCTACACCTTC.